The subject of this entry is one TCR beta chain. The table lists this clone with a count of one. Its antigen has not been determined. Qualities for individual bases were not recorded, and no much larger clone is one base off. The sample originates from a study of PD-L1 blockade in urothelial cancer (TCRdb year 2017). For context, the study as a whole: All patients started therapy in about 2014 and received atezolizumab 1,200 mg intravenously every 3 weeks. In the same patients who had TCR sequencing, pretreatment tumors also underwent whole exome sequencing and RNA sequencing. Pretreatment blood TCR-seq was available for around 29 patients, at least one posttreatment blood collection was obtained for around 25 patients, and tumor TCR-seq was available for around 25 patients. Durable clinical benefit was defined as a progression-free survival longer than 6 months, and TCR features were additionally tested against progression-free survival and overall survival. Blood samples yielded a median of about 150,000 T cells and more than 75,000 unique TCRs, with median clonality approximately 0.08. Twenty-five of 29 patients were males with bladder-origin urothelial cancer, and about 60% of the roughly 30 reported a prior smoking history. The study, an exploratory multi-omic analysis, examined somatic, immune and clinical correlates of response to PD-L1 blockade with atezolizumab in urothelial cancer. Pretreatment tumor samples and matched peripheral blood, collected serially before and after atezolizumab treatment, underwent TCR sequencing. Fewer than ten patients reached durable clinical benefit, while 15 to 20 patients did not. Patients had an ECOG performance status of 0 or 1 and had received between 0 and 3 prior chemotherapy regimens. Blood samples were analyzed 3 weeks after the start of treatment (second dose) and 6 weeks after the start of treatment.

Synthetic TCR analog templates were spiked into each PCR so that absolute template abundance could be estimated from read counts. TCRbeta CDR3 regions were amplified from genomic DNA with bias-controlled V and J gene primers using the immunoSEQ assay. Sequencing of rearranged TCRbeta segments was done at approximately 20X coverage. The paper's data handling went like this. Clustering was used to correct sequencing errors, and CDR3s were annotated against IMGT so that V, D and J genes could be assigned. Out-of-frame and stop-codon sequences were excluded, and only productive TCRbeta rearrangements were used in downstream analyses. Clonality was computed as one minus Shannon entropy normalized by the log of the number of unique productive sequences. Fisher's exact test with Benjamini-Hochberg correction, using a cutoff of adjusted p below 0.01, was how clones that differed between time points or between blood and tumor were identified. TCRdb took over this immuneACCESS table, retaining in-frame rearrangements with V and J assigned. Such tables are incomplete; in checked studies, under half of the missing clones stem from an unresolved V gene, and the remainder is unexplained. V and J calls plus clone size are reproduced from that table; the DNA served to infer D and trimming. For this sample there are roughly 110,000 clones; less than 95% appear just once. The ten most abundant clones make up around 4% of the sample.

What the time point label conveys for this sample: peripheral blood 6 weeks after treatment start. The cohort comprised 25 to 35 patients with locally advanced or metastatic urothelial carcinoma treated at Memorial Sloan Kettering on a trial protocol. Peripheral blood mononuclear cells were collected pretreatment and during treatment, at between 1 and 8 total time points per patient. The Qiagen DNeasy Blood extraction kit was used to purify genomic DNA from total PBMCs and tumor samples. PBMCs were collected pretreatment and during treatment, and were isolated and stored as previously described. The full study reports these points: Small sample size (n ≈ 27) and many exploratory analyses mean the results are intended to be hypothesis-generating. Among patients with durable benefit, tumor-associated TCR clones showed greater expansion in peripheral blood 3 weeks after treatment started (n of about 21, p = 0.022). Improved progression-free and overall survival was found to be associated with pretreatment peripheral blood TCR clonality below the median.

The source is a man aged 55 to 70 with urothelial cancer. The specimen comprised PBMCs, sampled around atezolizumab (anti-PD-L1) treatment.

This receptor carries the CDR3 CASSLDQTGVAKNIQYF. The DNA sequence is TGTGCCAGCAGCCTCGATCAGACAGGGGTGGCCAAAAACATTCAGTACTTC. The chain employs TRBV5-4 and TRBJ2-4; TRBD1 lines up with 8 middle nucleotides. Relative to germline, V is missing 4 bases and J is missing 1 base, with 10 bases of the junction outside any gene match. CDR1 and CDR2 were assigned from the germline V gene (reference sequence) as SGHNT and YYREEE. The CDR3 measures 17 amino acids from cysteine to phenylalanine. Only the CDR3 DNA stays, 51 bases, in frame from base 1.